The clone carrying this T cell receptor (beta chain) was detected many times. TCRdb re-derived calls from the PCR reads in MiXCR, one entry per CDR3 protein. Found here are 79,000 or so distinct CDR3 sequences, approximately 54% of them singletons; the top ten hold more than 9%. This CDR3 contains 13 residues. V shed 6 bases, J shed 5 bases, and the junction held 6 bases outside the gene matches. The data stem from a study of CDR3 diversity in severe acne. The sequenced sample consisted of blood. This clonotype originated in a male donor with severe acne vulgaris. The rearrangement joins TRBV12-3 or TRBV12-4 to TRBJ2-5; 7 nucleotides align to TRBD2. For the CDR3, the DNA is TGTGCCAGCAGGCTGGCGGGGGAGGAGACCCAGTACTTC. Its protein is CASRLAGEETQYF.